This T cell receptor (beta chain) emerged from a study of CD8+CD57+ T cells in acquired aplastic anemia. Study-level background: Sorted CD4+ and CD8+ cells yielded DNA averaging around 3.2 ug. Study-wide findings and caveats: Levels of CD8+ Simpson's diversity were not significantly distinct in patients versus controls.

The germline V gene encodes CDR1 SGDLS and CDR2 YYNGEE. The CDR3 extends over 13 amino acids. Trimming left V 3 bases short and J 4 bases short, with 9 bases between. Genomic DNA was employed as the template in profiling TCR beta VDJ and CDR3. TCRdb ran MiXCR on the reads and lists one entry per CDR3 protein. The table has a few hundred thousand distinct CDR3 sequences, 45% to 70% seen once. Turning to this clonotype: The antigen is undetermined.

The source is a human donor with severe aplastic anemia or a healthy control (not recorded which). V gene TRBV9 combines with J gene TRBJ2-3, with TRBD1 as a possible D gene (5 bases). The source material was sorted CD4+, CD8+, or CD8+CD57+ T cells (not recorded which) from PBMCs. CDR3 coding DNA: TGTGCCAGCAGCGGGGGCGCACCAGATACGCAGTATTTT. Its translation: CASSGGAPDTQYF.